A selection of T cell receptor beta chains follows, all from one sample in a study of T cell responses to AZD1222 COVID-19 vaccine. TCRdb keeps only in-frame clones here, not all; method: immunoSEQ multiplex PCR. Found here are some 50,000 clones, about 90% of them singletons; the top ten hold over 15%. Source: peripheral blood, taken on day 0 of AZD1222 vaccination. The receptors stem from an adult in good health. Both conserved end residues are part of each CDR3. The D gene is left open where the match is weak. Part of the rows lack a size; the others show once, few, many or a class for expanded clones.

clone_size | d_call | j_call | v_call | cdr3_nt | cdr3_aa
NA | TRBD2 | TRBJ2-7 | TRBV28 | TGTGCCAGCAGTCCGGTAAGCGGGAACTCCTACGAGCAGTACTTC | CASSPVSGNSYEQYF
NA | NA | TRBJ2-7 | TRBV4-2 | TGTGCCAGCAGCCAAGAACTATTAACCTACGAGCAGTACTTC | CASSQELLTYEQYF
NA | TRBD1 | TRBJ1-1 | TRBV18 | TGTGCCAGCTCGCAGACAGGGGCCAACACTGAAGCTTTCTTT | CASSQTGANTEAFF
NA | NA | TRBJ2-3 | TRBV5-1 | TGCGCCAGCACGCCGGGATCTAAGCAGTATTTT | CASTPGSKQYF
once | NA | TRBJ2-7 | TRBV29-1 | TGCAGCGTTGTGCGAGGGGAGCAGTACTTC | CSVVRGEQYF
NA | NA | TRBJ2-1 | TRBV30 | TGTGCCTGGAGAGAAGGGACAATGAACAATGAGCAGTTCTTC | CAWREGTMNNEQFF
NA | TRBD1 | TRBJ1-5 | TRBV7-2 | TGTGCCAGCAGCTTAGTTCAGGGGGCGGGATCGCCCCAGCATTTT | CASSLVQGAGSPQHF
NA | NA | TRBJ2-3 | TRBV6-5 | TGTGCCAGCAGTTATCGGGATACGCAGTATTTT | CASSYRDTQYF
NA | NA | TRBJ1-1 | TRBV7-2 | TGTGCCAGCAGCTTAGTAGGGAACACTGAAGCTTTCTTT | CASSLVGNTEAFF
NA | NA | TRBJ1-3 | TRBV9 | TGTGCCAGCAGCGTAGAGGACTCTGGAAACACCATATATTTT | CASSVEDSGNTIYF
NA | NA | TRBJ2-7 | TRBV7-2 | TGTGCCAGCAGCCGCGTAAAAGGGGACGAGCAGTACTTC | CASSRVKGDEQYF
NA | NA | TRBJ1-5 | TRBV19 | TGTGCCACCCGGCTTAGGGTAGGGAAGCCCCTTCAGCCCCAGCATTTT | CATRLRVGKPLQPQHF
NA | TRBD1 | TRBJ2-5 | TRBV2 | TGTGCCAGCAGTGAAAGGACAGGGGGTCCCTCACAAGAGACCCAGTACTTC | CASSERTGGPSQETQYF
once | NA | TRBJ2-1 | TRBV21-1 | TGTGCCAGCAGCAAAGTACCAGACTCGACCTACAATGAGCAGTTCTTC | CASSKVPDSTYNEQFF
once | TRBD2 | TRBJ2-7 | TRBV9 | TGTGCCAGCAGCCCCAGAGCGGGAGTCGTTTACGAGCAGTACTTC | CASSPRAGVVYEQYF
NA | NA | TRBJ2-2 | TRBV7-3 | TGTGCCAGCACGCTAGAGCCCACCGGGGAGCTGTTTTTT | CASTLEPTGELFF
NA | NA | TRBJ2-3 | TRBV30 | TGTGCCTGGAGTCTAACCGCGGATACGCAGTATTTT | CAWSLTADTQYF
NA | NA | TRBJ1-1 | TRBV11-2 | TGTGCCAGCAGCTTAGGGGTGAACACTGAAGCTTTCTTT | CASSLGVNTEAFF
few | TRBD1 | TRBJ1-2 | TRBV4-2 | TGTGCCAGCAGCCCAGGGGGACAAGCTAACTATGGCTACACCTTC | CASSPGGQANYGYTF
once | TRBD1 | TRBJ1-1 | TRBV29-1 | TGCAGCGGTGTGGGACAGACGAACACTGAAGCTTTCTTT | CSGVGQTNTEAFF
NA | NA | TRBJ1-5 | TRBV18 | TGTGCCAGCTCACCTCTCCATAGCAATCAGCCCCAGCATTTT | CASSPLHSNQPQHF
NA | NA | TRBJ1-2 | TRBV14 | TGTGCCAGCAGCCAAGATTTCGATGGCTACACCTTC | CASSQDFDGYTF
NA | TRBD1 | TRBJ1-2 | TRBV7-3 | TGTGCCAGCAGGCTGATAGGGACAGGGGGATATGGCTACACCTTC | CASRLIGTGGYGYTF
NA | NA | TRBJ1-5 | TRBV6-5 | TGTGCCAGCACCACCAGAGGGTTCAGCAATCAGCCCCAGCATTTT | CASTTRGFSNQPQHF
NA | TRBD2 | TRBJ2-7 | TRBV14 | TGTGCCAGCAGCCCAGGGACTAGCGGGGAGTACGAGCAGTACTTC | CASSPGTSGEYEQYF
NA | NA | TRBJ2-2 | TRBV5-1 | TGCGCCAGCAGCTTGGGCGGAGGGGGTCACACCGGGGAGCTGTTTTTT | CASSLGGGGHTGELFF
NA | NA | TRBJ1-2 | TRBV12-3/TRBV12-4 | TGTGCCAGCAGTTTACGAGTAAATGGCTACACCTTC | CASSLRVNGYTF
NA | NA | TRBJ2-1 | TRBV18 | TGTGCCAGCTCACTCACAGGATACAATGAGCAGTTCTTC | CASSLTGYNEQFF
NA | NA | TRBJ1-5 | TRBV5-5 | TGTGCCAGCAGCTTGCTTGGGAATAGCAATCAGCCCCAGCATTTT | CASSLLGNSNQPQHF
NA | NA | TRBJ2-3 | TRBV5-1 | TGCGCCAGCAGCTTGGGCACGGGGCCAGATACGCAGTATTTT | CASSLGTGPDTQYF
NA | TRBD1 | TRBJ1-2 | TRBV7-2 | TGTGCCAGCAGCCCAGCTCCGGGACAGGGCTATGGCTACACCTTC | CASSPAPGQGYGYTF
NA | NA | TRBJ1-4 | TRBV5-6 | TGTGCCAGCAGCCCTAGGTGGAATGAAAAACTGTTTTTT | CASSPRWNEKLFF
NA | TRBD2 | TRBJ2-1 | TRBV28 | TGTGCCAGCAGTTTAACCCCCGGGACTAGCTCCTACAATGAGCAGTTCTTC | CASSLTPGTSSYNEQFF
NA | NA | TRBJ2-2 | TRBV14 | TGTGCCAGCAGCCTCCGATTATCCGGGGAGCTGTTTTTT | CASSLRLSGELFF
NA | NA | TRBJ1-1 | TRBV7-3 | TGTGCCAGCAAACCGCCAGGGGAGGGCACTGAAGCTTTCTTT | CASKPPGEGTEAFF
medium-sized | NA | TRBJ1-1 | TRBV9 | TGTGCCAGCAGCGTAGAGGGCGCTAACACTGAAGCTTTCTTT | CASSVEGANTEAFF
NA | NA | TRBJ2-7 | TRBV11-2 | TGTGCCAGCAGCCCGACGGCTGGGCGGAGAGTCTCCTACGAGCAGTACTTC | CASSPTAGRRVSYEQYF
NA | NA | TRBJ1-1 | TRBV6-4 | TGTGCCAGCAGCCCGACAGAGAACACTGAAGCTTTCTTT | CASSPTENTEAFF
few | TRBD1 | TRBJ1-6 | TRBV3-1/TRBV3-2 | TGTGCCAGCAGCCAAGTTCCCCCCACGACAGGGGGTAATTCACCCCTCCACTTT | CASSQVPPTTGGNSPLHF
NA | NA | TRBJ1-4 | TRBV25-1 | TGTGCCAGCAGTACCCAGGGTAATGAAAAACTGTTTTTT | CASSTQGNEKLFF
NA | NA | TRBJ2-5 | TRBV7-8 | TGTGCCACCGCAGACGAATGGGGGGAGACCCAGTACTTC | CATADEWGETQYF